A single sample gave rise to the 8 T cell receptor beta chains below, sequenced in a study of human T cells and chemical hapten exposure. MiXCR was run by TCRdb on the RACE reads, yielding one entry per CDR3 protein. Altogether roughly 120,000 distinct CDR3 sequences are present, less than 10% being singletons, with the ten largest covering about 3%. The time point here: patch test 2, 6 weeks after DPC sensitization. This sample's treatment: therapeutic diphenylcyclopropenone sensitization with weekly scalp DPC. Specimen: whole blood, collected in connection with sensitization to the hapten diphenylcyclopropenone (DPC). Receptor source: a woman aged 35 to 49 with alopecia areata. Some clones in this sample may be carry-over from other donors' samples.

In its sample, this clonotype was seen many times. The J gene is TRBJ1-1, the V gene TRBV7-2; D ambiguous. The CDR3 is 13 amino acids. Trimming cost V 5 bases and J 1 base, with 8 bases left between them. Germline V gene lookup returns CDR1 SGHTA and CDR2 FQGNSA. The CDR3 here is CASSRDQNTEAFF. The CDR3 DNA reads as TGTGCCAGCAGCCGTGACCAGAACACTGAAGCTTTCTTT.

This clonotype was counted at least ten times. V and J are TRBV7-9 and TRBJ2-5; D ambiguous. The V end lost 2 bases, the J end lost 4 bases, and 5 bases lay between the germline ends. In germline, CDR1 is SEHNR, CDR2 FQNEAQ (reference sequence). There are 12 residues in the CDR3. The CDR3 here is CASSLTTETQYF. Written as DNA, the CDR3 is TGTGCCAGCAGCTTAACTACAGAGACCCAGTACTTC.

This clonotype was detected a few times. V usage is TRBV28 and J usage is TRBJ2-3; TRBD2 matches 12 bases. Germline V gene data show CDR1 as MDHEN and CDR2 as SYDVKM. CDR3 length: 15 amino acids. V shed 5 bases and J 7 bases; nucleotides not matched to a gene: 7. The CDR3: CASSLTSGGLNTQYF. The CDR3 DNA follows: TGTGCCAGCAGTCTCACTAGCGGGGGGTTAAATACGCAGTATTTT.

The table lists this clonotype with many counts. This chain joins TRBV30 and TRBJ1-4; maybe TRBD1 (5 bases). Germline V lookup: CDR1 GTSNPN, CDR2 SVGIG (reference sequence). Trimming took 2 bases from V and 0 from J, leaving 13 bases between them. The CDR3 consists of 16 residues. This chain's CDR3 is CAWSQSRTSTNEKLFF. CDR3 nucleotide sequence: TGTGCCTGGAGTCAATCGAGGACATCAACTAATGAAAAACTGTTTTTT.

This chain joins TRBV27 and TRBJ1-5; D is undetermined. V lost 7 bases and J 3 bases, leaving 13 bases between the germline ends. CDR1 MNHEY and CDR2 SMNVEV come from the germline V gene (reference sequence). The CDR3 runs to 14 residues. The CDR3 DNA reads as TGTGCCAGCAACCCTCTGGGTGCCAATCAGCCCCAGCATTTT. This encodes CASNPLGANQPQHF.

This clonotype showed up many times. V and J are TRBV6-2 or TRBV6-3 and TRBJ2-4; D is perhaps TRBD1 (6 bases). The CDR3 has 20 residues. V was clipped by 2 bases and J by 0 bases, with 23 bases between them. CDR1 is MNHEY and CDR2 is SVGEGT in the germline V gene. CDR3 amino acids: CASSYPSINRAGIAKNIQYF. In nucleotides, the CDR3 is TGTGCCAGCAGTTACCCTTCGATCAACAGGGCCGGGATAGCCAAAAACATTCAGTACTTC.

This clonotype has ten or more counts. This rearrangement joins TRBV29-1 to TRBJ2-3, with 9 bases fitting TRBD1. The CDR3 extends over 14 amino acids. V shed 8 bases, J shed 2 bases, and the junction held 8 bases outside the gene matches. Germline assignment: CDR1 SQVTM and CDR2 ANQGSEA. CDR3 coding DNA: TGCAGCTCCCCGGGACAGGGCTCCACAGATACGCAGTATTTT. Amino acid sequence: CSSPGQGSTDTQYF.

The rearrangement joins TRBV29-1 to TRBJ1-2; the match to TRBD1 covers 8 bases. The CDR3 has 16 residues. From germline, CDR1 is SQVTM and CDR2 ANQGSEA. V gave up 4 bases and J gave up 3 bases; unmatched junction bases: 13. The CDR3 DNA reads as TGCAGCGTTGGTGGCTACCAGGGGGCGGGAGACTATGGCTACACCTTC. Its protein is CSVGGYQGAGDYGYTF.